The T cell receptor beta chain described here comes from a study of PD-1 blockade in classical Hodgkin lymphoma. Study results and caveats: Individuals initiating nivolumab under 1 year after ASCT were excluded.

This clone was observed a single time. Its specificity is unknown. Exposure to brentuximab vedotin varied, and each patient had relapsed following autologous stem cell transplantation. Clones were sequenced by immunoSEQ multiplex PCR, and TCRdb holds only the in-frame ones, with some missing. Among about 84,000 clones, roughly 89% were seen once, and the ten largest hold roughly a fifth. V lost 4 bases and J 2 bases, leaving 21 bases between the germline ends. The CDR3 contains 16 residues. The germline CDR1 and CDR2 sequences are GTSNPN and SVGIG (reference sequence). This receptor was taken from a human donor with classical Hodgkin lymphoma. Specimen: peripheral blood mononuclear cells (PBMCs), collected at baseline. V is TRBV30 and J is TRBJ2-7, with D perhaps TRBD1 or TRBD2 (5 bases each). CDR3 sequence reads: CAWMPSFRDPTYEQYF. The DNA for the CDR3 is TGTGCCTGGATGCCTTCTTTCAGGGACCCCACCTACGAGCAGTACTTC.